This T cell receptor (beta chain) appears in the sequencing data of a study of cytomegalovirus exposure and HLA in healthy donors. Overall study context: Ancestry clustering placed around 80% of around 400 genotyped donors in the Caucasian-associated cluster. Broader study findings: Data from an earlier analysis indicated that most TCR beta V segments were productive either about 90% or about 30% of the time. Researchers reported in a later analysis that a missense DCLRE1C variant was tied to TCR beta V- and J-gene trimming.

The PCR employed 60 Vbeta primers together with 13 Jbeta primers. TCRdb keeps only in-frame clones here, not all; method: immunoSEQ multiplex PCR. This table has 130,000 or so clones, about 70% appearing once. Trimming cost V 3 bases and J 4 bases; bases outside gene matches: 13. The CDR3 length is 18 residues. Germline V lookup: CDR1 LNHNV, CDR2 YYDKDF (reference sequence). At sampling all donors were nominally healthy, likely with unrecorded immune exposures. Worth noting for this clone: As yet, its antigen is unknown.

The sequenced sample was PBMCs. The V gene is TRBV15, the J gene TRBJ2-3, with TRBD1 matching 10 bases. The TCR comes from a woman in her thirties or forties in good health and CMV-seropositive. The CDR3 DNA reads TGTGCCACCAGCAGCGATGAGTGGACAGGGGGTAAGGCAGATACGCAGTATTTT. Translating it yields CATSSDEWTGGKADTQYF. Based on the CDR3 plus reference TRBV15 and TRBJ2-3, the full variable domain is DAMVIQNPRYQVTQFGKPVTLSCSQTLNHNVMYWYQQKSSQAPKLLFHYYDKDFNNEADTPDNFQSRRPNTSFCFLDIRSPGLGDTAMYLCATSSDEWTGGKADTQYFGPGTRLTVL.